This entry is about one T cell receptor (beta chain). TCRdb's table, derived via immunoSEQ multiplex PCR, lists solely in-frame clones and lacks some. Counted here are a few hundred thousand clones, approximately 90% occurring once; the ten biggest clones make up 0.75% to 0.85%. CDR1 SNHLY and CDR2 FYNNEI come from the germline V gene. V gave up 3 bases and J gave up 2 bases, with 12 bases separating them. The CDR3 consists of 15 residues. The sample originates from a study of cytomegalovirus exposure and HLA in healthy donors. The sample consisted of PBMCs. The receptor's source is a woman aged 18 to 35 in good health and CMV-seronegative. The chain uses TRBV2 and TRBJ2-3; perhaps TRBD2 as D (5 bases). The CDR3 region has the DNA TGTGCCAGCAGTGAGGCCGGACTTTACACAGATACGCAGTATTTT. Translating gives CASSEAGLYTDTQYF. The entire variable domain, with the rest obtained from reference TRBV2 and TRBJ2-3, is as follows: EPEVTQTPSHQVTQMGQEVILRCVPISNHLYFYWYRQILGQKVEFLVSFYNNEISEKSEIFDDQFSVERPDGSNFTLKIRSTKLEDSAMYFCASSEAGLYTDTQYFGPGTRLTVL.